The 2 T cell receptor beta chains below all came from one sample that was sequenced in a study of response to subunit inactivated influenza vaccine. TCRdb itself ran the RT-PCR reads through MiXCR, one entry per CDR3 protein. The data hold about 520,000 distinct CDR3 sequences, with 11% observed a single time. Material: PBMCs from blood, obtained 45 days after vaccination. All receptors derive from a man aged 45 to 65 who received an inactivated influenza vaccine.

This clonotype appeared a few times. Germline and junction disagree at one end, which may indicate a read error. The chain joins TRBV7-2 to TRBJ2-1; D may be TRBD2 (6 bases). There are 14 residues in the CDR3. Per germline, CDR1 SGHTA and CDR2 FQGNSA. The CDR3: CASTNNVEGTAYIF. For the CDR3, the DNA is TGTGCCAGTACCAACAACGTAGAGGGGACTGCCTATATCTTC. The variable domain in full, completed from reference TRBV7-2 and TRBJ2-1, reads GAGVSQSPSNKVTEKGKDVELRCDPISGHTALYWYRQSLGQGLEFLIYFQGNSAPDKSGLPSDRFSAERTGGSVSTLTIQRTQQEDSAVYLCASTNNVEGTAYIFGPGTRLTVL.

This rearrangement joins TRBV7-2 to TRBJ1-2; a possible D gene is TRBD1 (5 bases). V was pared by 10 bases and J by 3 bases, with 27 bases between. The germline V gene has CDR1 SGHTA and CDR2 FQGNSA. The CDR3 totals 17 residues. The CDR3 sequence: CAIGGPGSWRWDYGYTF. In nucleotides, the CDR3 is TGTGCCATTGGCGGACCAGGGAGTTGGAGGTGGGACTATGGCTACACCTTC. Full variable domain (missing parts from reference TRBV7-2 and TRBJ1-2): GAGVSQSPSNKVTEKGKDVELRCDPISGHTALYWYRQSLGQGLEFLIYFQGNSAPDKSGLPSDRFSAERTGGSVSTLTIQRTQQEDSAVYLCAIGGPGSWRWDYGYTFGSGTRLTVV.